The 30 T cell receptor beta chains below all came from one sample that was sequenced in a study of T cell responses to AZD1222 COVID-19 vaccine. Measured with immunoSEQ multiplex PCR; TCRdb has only the in-frame clones, and not every one. Of some 170,000 clones detected, roughly 93% appear once; the ten largest clones hold approximately 0.97%. Sequencing was performed on peripheral blood, taken on day 0 of AZD1222 vaccination. The receptors derive from an adult in good health.

V and J are TRBV5-7 and TRBJ2-2; 7 bases map to TRBD2. TRBV5-7 has ORF status, its function being uncertain. The CDR3 spans 12 residues. The CDR3 loop is CTRPGGTGELFF. The CDR3 nucleotides are TGTACCCGCCCGGGGGGCACCGGGGAGCTGTTTTTT.

This clone appeared a single time. The CDR3: CASRIWGGKNTEAFF. CDR3 coding DNA: TGTGCCAGCAGAATTTGGGGGGGTAAGAACACTGAAGCTTTCTTT. The rearrangement joins TRBV6-5 to TRBJ1-1; possible D gene TRBD1, 5 bases. V dropped 6 bases and J dropped 1 base, with 15 bases sitting between them. The CDR3 is 15 amino acids. Germline CDR1 MNHEY, CDR2 SVGAGI.

This clone was seen only once. The chain joins TRBV19 to TRBJ1-2; 10 bases are a match to TRBD1. V lost 7 bases, J lost 7 bases, and 15 bases stayed unmatched. The CDR3 covers 16 residues. Germline CDR1 is LNHDA and CDR2 is SQIVND (reference sequence). The CDR3 protein is CASNSGRQGALAGYTF. CDR3 DNA sequence: TGTGCCAGTAATAGTGGCAGACAGGGGGCTTTAGCTGGCTACACCTTC.

The chain carries TRBV6-2 or TRBV6-3 and TRBJ2-3; 10 bases agree with TRBD2. The germline CDR1 and CDR2 sequences are MNHEY and SVGEGT. The CDR3 loop spans 16 amino acids. V was clipped by 6 bases and J by 1 base; unmatched bases: 7. The CDR3 DNA follows: TGTGCCAGCAGCCTCACTCTAGCGGGGGGCACAGATACGCAGTATTTT. This sequence encodes CASSLTLAGGTDTQYF.

This chain uses TRBV6-5 with TRBJ2-3, with 9 bases that match TRBD1. V lost 7 bases to trimming and J lost 2 bases; unmatched junction nucleotides: 7. This CDR3 is 15 amino acids long. The germline CDR1 and CDR2 sequences are MNHEY and SVGAGI. The CDR3: CASTTGQGHTDTQYF. The DNA for the CDR3 is TGTGCCAGCACCACCGGACAGGGGCACACAGATACGCAGTATTTT.

The chain links TRBV14 to TRBJ1-4, with 8 bases matching TRBD1. Losses at the gene ends were 4 bases for V and 4 bases for J; bases not matched to a gene: 17. Germline V CDR1 and CDR2: SGHDN, FVKESK. CDR3 length: 19 amino acids. The CDR3, as DNA: TGTGCCAGCAGCCGACGACAGGGGTTCCATCCCTCCTATAATGAAAAACTGTTTTTT. Its protein product is CASSRRQGFHPSYNEKLFF.

The chain links TRBV3-1 (or the pseudogene TRBV3-2) to TRBJ1-1; D remains ambiguous. Germline V gene sequence: CDR1 LGHDT, CDR2 YNNKEL (reference sequence). Between the trimmed V and J ends, which lost 0 bases and 2 bases, there was a span of 7 bases. The CDR3 runs to 14 residues. The CDR3 DNA reads as TGTGCCAGCAGCCAAGAGGCCAGAAACACTGAAGCTTTCTTT. Translating gives CASSQEARNTEAFF.

The rearrangement joins TRBV28 to TRBJ1-5, with D unresolved. The CDR3 is made up of 14 amino acids. Deletions cut 5 bases from V and 0 bases from J, with 8 bases between. The germline V gene encodes CDR1 MDHEN and CDR2 SYDVKM. CDR3: CASSKSYSNQPQHF. The CDR3 region has the DNA TGTGCCAGCAGTAAGTCGTATAGCAATCAGCCCCAGCATTTT.

The CDR3 bases are TGTGCCAGCAGCCAAGTTAAGGGGTACACCGGGGAGCTGTTTTTT. The encoded protein is CASSQVKGYTGELFF. The chain is built from TRBV3-1 (or the pseudogene TRBV3-2) and TRBJ2-2, with D tentatively TRBD1 (5 bases). Trimming cost V 1 base and J 3 bases, with 9 bases left between them. Germline CDR1 LGHDT, CDR2 YNNKEL (reference sequence). CDR3 size: 15 residues.

This chain uses TRBV2 with TRBJ2-3, with 7 nucleotides matching TRBD1. Looked up from germline, CDR1 is SNHLY and CDR2 is FYNNEI. CDR3 length equals 15 residues. Trimming at V came to 4 bases and at J to 0 bases, leaving 4 bases not matched to a gene. Here the CDR3 reads CASSAGQASTDTQYF. In nucleotides, the CDR3 is TGTGCCAGCAGTGCTGGACAGGCTAGCACAGATACGCAGTATTTT.

V gene TRBV3-1 (or the pseudogene TRBV3-2) combines with J gene TRBJ2-7; D gene ambiguous. The V gene's germline CDR1 is LGHDT and CDR2 YNNKEL (reference sequence). Trimming removed 0 bases from V and 0 bases from J, with 15 bases in between. This CDR3 contains 17 residues. DNA for the CDR3: TGTGCCAGCAGCCAAGAGAGTCAGAAGACTCGCTCCTACGAGCAGTACTTC. Amino acids: CASSQESQKTRSYEQYF.

This clone is a singleton in its sample. This chain joins TRBV19 and TRBJ1-1; 9 bases align to TRBD1. The CDR3 extends over 15 amino acids. Per germline, CDR1 LNHDA and CDR2 SQIVND (reference sequence). V lost 4 bases to trimming and J lost 6 bases; unmatched junction nucleotides: 9. CDR3 residues: CASSTGTGYVSEAFF. CDR3 DNA sequence: TGTGCCAGTAGTACCGGGACAGGGTATGTGTCTGAAGCTTTCTTT.

The gene calls are TRBV5-1 and TRBJ1-6; a weak D match, TRBD1 (6 bases). The germline V and J ends were trimmed by 0 bases and 4 bases, with 17 bases remaining between them. The germline CDR1 and CDR2 sequences are SGHRS and YFSETQ. CDR3 size: 18 residues. The CDR3 reads CASSLAVGGPGYNSPLHF. The CDR3 region has the DNA TGCGCCAGCAGCTTGGCCGTCGGGGGCCCAGGATATAATTCACCCCTCCACTTT.

The chain combines TRBV28 with TRBJ1-2; D remains ambiguous. Germline CDR1 is MDHEN and CDR2 is SYDVKM. Trimming took off 2 bases at V and 5 bases at J, with 9 bases between the two ends. This CDR3 spans 13 amino acids. CDR3 protein: CASSLGNEYGYTF. The CDR3 coding sequence is TGTGCCAGCAGTTTAGGCAATGAATATGGCTACACCTTC.

The V and J genes are TRBV27 and TRBJ2-4; tentatively, D is TRBD2 (7 bases). V was pared by 4 bases and J by 5 bases, with 15 bases between. Per germline, CDR1 MNHEY and CDR2 SMNVEV (reference sequence). This CDR3 is 15 amino acids long. CDR3 in amino acids: CASSSRGAGENIQYF. DNA of the CDR3: TGTGCCAGCAGTTCCCGGGGGGCGGGGGAAAACATTCAGTACTTC.

V usage is TRBV7-9 and J usage is TRBJ1-6; 7 bases are shared with TRBD1. V trimming: 6 bases; J trimming: 8 bases; junction bases outside the gene matches: 7. The CDR3 totals 14 residues. CDR1 is SEHNR and CDR2 is FQNEAQ in the germline V gene (reference sequence). CDR3 nucleotides: TGTGCCAGCAGTGGGGGGACAGAGGATTCACCCCTCCACTTT. This sequence encodes CASSGGTEDSPLHF.

The chain is built from TRBV7-2 and TRBJ2-7; D possibly corresponds to TRBD1 (5 bases). The V end was cut by 2 bases, the J end by 0 bases, with 11 bases between. The germline CDR1 and CDR2 sequences are SGHTA and FQGNSA. The CDR3 is 15 amino acids. The CDR3 region is CASSLIWGSSYEQYF. In nucleotides, the CDR3 is TGTGCCAGCAGCTTAATATGGGGCAGCTCCTACGAGCAGTACTTC.

This clone has only one observation. The V gene is TRBV5-1, the J gene TRBJ2-1; TRBD2 aligns across 7 bases. The length of the CDR3 is 14 residues. Germline assignment: CDR1 SGHRS and CDR2 YFSETQ. The V and J ends lost 3 bases and 4 bases, in that order; junction bases with no gene match: 4. The CDR3 DNA reads as TGCGCCAGCAGCTCTAGCGGTGCTTACAATGAGCAGTTCTTC. Translating it yields CASSSSGAYNEQFF.

The chain joins TRBV3-1 (or the pseudogene TRBV3-2) to TRBJ1-2; D might be TRBD1 (5 bases). Germline V gene lookup returns CDR1 LGHDT and CDR2 YNNKEL (reference sequence). This CDR3 spans 15 amino acids. Trimming removed 1 base at V and 4 bases at J, with 13 bases between. CDR3 in DNA: TGTGCCAGCAGCCAAGTCGGCAGGGAAGCCTATGGCTACACCTTC. Protein sequence: CASSQVGREAYGYTF.

The V gene is TRBV7-9, the J gene TRBJ2-7; a weak D match, TRBD1 (5 bases). From germline, CDR1 is SEHNR and CDR2 FQNEAQ (reference sequence). CDR3 size: 13 residues. The V end lost 1 base, the J end lost 2 bases, and 6 bases lay between the germline ends. As DNA, the CDR3 is TGTGCCAGCAGCTTAGGGACAACCTACGAGCAGTACTTC. Its translation: CASSLGTTYEQYF.

V is TRBV3-1 (or the pseudogene TRBV3-2) and J is TRBJ2-1; 7 bases are shared with TRBD2. V shed 3 bases, J shed 1 base, and the junction held 3 bases outside the gene matches. This CDR3 is built from 15 residues. The germline V gene encodes CDR1 LGHDT and CDR2 YNNKEL (reference sequence). The CDR3 here is CASSQRDYSYNEQFF. CDR3 bases: TGTGCCAGCAGCCAGCGGGACTATTCCTACAATGAGCAGTTCTTC.

Remarks on this clone: One end of the junction fails to match germline, which may point to a read error. V gene TRBV4-1 combines with J gene TRBJ2-1; D is ambiguous. The CDR3 has 11 residues. The germline V gene has CDR1 MGHRA and CDR2 YSYEKL. CDR3 region: CASSQASAQIF. CDR3 in DNA: TGCGCCAGCAGCCAAGCGTCCGCCCAGATCTTC.

The V call is TRBV10-3, the J call TRBJ2-6; D remains unclear. The CDR3 is 13 amino acids. With 3 bases removed from V and 4 bases from J, the gap between germline ends came to 4 bases. Per germline, CDR1 ENHRY and CDR2 SYGVKD. The CDR3 region is CAISDQGANVLTF. CDR3 DNA: TGTGCCATCAGTGACCAGGGGGCCAACGTCCTGACTTTC.

This chain joins TRBV18 and TRBJ2-1, with TRBD1 as a possible D gene (5 bases). The ends were cut back, 2 bases at V and 7 bases at J, with 15 bases in the middle. In germline, CDR1 is KGHSH, CDR2 LQKENI. The CDR3 spans 15 residues. The CDR3 DNA reads TGTGCCAGCTCACCAACAGGTGCTGTGGGGAATGAGCAGTTCTTC. This translates into CASSPTGAVGNEQFF. Full variable domain (outside the CDR3, taken from reference TRBV18 and TRBJ2-1): NAGVMQNPRHLVRRRGQEARLRCSPMKGHSHVYWYRQLPEEGLKFMVYLQKENIIDESGMPKERFSAEFPKEGPSILRIQQVVRGDSAAYFCASSPTGAVGNEQFFGPGTRLTVL.

This sequence joins TRBV11-3 and TRBJ1-3, with TRBD1 matching over 10 bases. CDR3 length equals 15 residues. With 5 bases clipped from V and 5 bases from J, the junction kept 6 bases outside the gene matches. Per germline, CDR1 SGHNT and CDR2 YENEEA. The CDR3 nucleotides are TGTGCCAGCAGCCCCCGGGACAGGGGCAGAAACACCATATATTTT. It is translated as CASSPRDRGRNTIYF.

This clone showed up just once. This rearrangement joins TRBV19 to TRBJ2-5, with 15 bases matching TRBD2. V shed 5 bases, J shed 3 bases, and the junction held 7 bases outside the gene matches. The CDR3 sequence is 17 residues long. The V gene's germline CDR1 is LNHDA and CDR2 SQIVND (reference sequence). CDR3 nucleotides: TGTGCCAGTAGTGGAAGGACTAGCGGGGGGGCAAAAGAGACCCAGTACTTC. It yields the protein CASSGRTSGGAKETQYF. Variable domain in full (rest from reference TRBV19 and TRBJ2-5): DGGITQSPKYLFRKEGQNVTLSCEQNLNHDAMYWYRQDPGQGLRLIYYSQIVNDFQKGDIAEGYSVSREKKESFPLTVTSAQKNPTAFYLCASSGRTSGGAKETQYFGPGTRLLVL.

The gene calls are TRBV19 and TRBJ2-1; weak D call: TRBD1 (6 bases). CDR3 length: 15 residues. V shed 4 bases and J shed 0 bases, with 10 bases lying between them. Germline values: CDR1 LNHDA, CDR2 SQIVND (reference sequence). CDR3 in amino acids: CASSTGQSSYNEQFF. The CDR3 nucleotides are TGTGCCAGTAGTACCGGACAGAGCTCCTACAATGAGCAGTTCTTC. Variable domain in full (rest from reference TRBV19 and TRBJ2-1): DGGITQSPKYLFRKEGQNVTLSCEQNLNHDAMYWYRQDPGQGLRLIYYSQIVNDFQKGDIAEGYSVSREKKESFPLTVTSAQKNPTAFYLCASSTGQSSYNEQFFGPGTRLTVL.

The chain links TRBV9 to TRBJ1-2, with D unresolved. Trimming stripped 0 bases from V and 3 bases from J, with 9 bases between. The CDR3 covers 14 residues. CDR1 is SGDLS and CDR2 is YYNGEE in the germline V gene. The CDR3 DNA is TGTGCCAGCAGCGTAGCGGGGTTCGACTATGGCTACACCTTC. Encoded protein: CASSVAGFDYGYTF.

This chain links TRBV11-3 with TRBJ1-2, with TRBD1 matching over 7 bases. Germline trimming cut 7 bases from V and 4 bases from J; bases unmatched to any gene: 9. Germline V gene lookup returns CDR1 SGHNT and CDR2 YENEEA. This CDR3 comprises 14 residues. DNA for the CDR3: TGTGCCAGCACCAACCGCCGGGACAGCTATGGCTACACCTTC. Protein sequence: CASTNRRDSYGYTF.

DNA for the CDR3: TGTGCCAGCAGTTTATACGGAGTGGATGAAAAACTGTTTTTT. This sequence encodes CASSLYGVDEKLFF. The chain carries TRBV28 and TRBJ1-4; no firm D call. This CDR3 spans 14 amino acids. Trimming removed 1 base at V and 6 bases at J, with 9 bases between. Germline-derived CDR1 and CDR2 are MDHEN and SYDVKM.